One and the same sample provided the 5 T cell receptor beta chains below, sequenced in a study of cytomegalovirus exposure and HLA in healthy donors. The PCR used 60 Vbeta and 13 Jbeta primers. Only in-frame clones appear in the TCRdb table, and some are missing; sequencing was by immunoSEQ multiplex PCR. The data show under 150,000 clones, approximately 79% seen once. Sequencing used PBMCs. The receptors were sampled from a woman aged 40 to 50 in good health and CMV-seropositive.

The V and J genes are TRBV6-6 and TRBJ1-2; the match to TRBD1 covers 9 bases. Germline V gene sequence: CDR1 MNHNY, CDR2 SVGAGI (reference sequence). V shed 5 bases, J shed 2 bases, and the junction held 9 bases outside the gene matches. The CDR3 runs 16 residues. The CDR3 nucleotides read TGTGCCAGCAGTCGGGACAGGGATTGGGCGAACTATGGCTACACCTTC. Amino acids: CASSRDRDWANYGYTF.

The V call is TRBV2, the J call TRBJ1-5; TRBD1 might be the D (6 bases). The V end was cut by 6 bases, the J end by 1 base, with 13 bases between. The CDR3 is 15 residues long. CDR1 and CDR2 from the germline V gene are SNHLY and FYNNEI. CDR3 DNA: TGTGCCAGCAGACAACAGGGAGAAAGCAATCAGCCCCAGCATTTT. This translates into CASRQQGESNQPQHF.

V gene TRBV9 combines with J gene TRBJ2-3; 9 bases agree with TRBD2. V shed 4 bases, J shed 5 bases, and the junction held 8 bases outside the gene matches. In germline, CDR1 is SGDLS, CDR2 YYNGEE. The CDR3 sequence is 15 residues long. The DNA for the CDR3 is TGTGCCAGCAGCAGATCAGCGGGGGGCCGAGATACGCAGTATTTT. Amino acid sequence: CASSRSAGGRDTQYF.

CDR3 sequence reads: CAWTTSLNQPQHF. The CDR3 DNA reads TGTGCCTGGACCACGAGCCTCAATCAGCCCCAGCATTTT. The chain links TRBV30 to TRBJ1-5; D call uncertain. The CDR3 contains 13 residues. The germline V gene has CDR1 GTSNPN and CDR2 SVGIG (reference sequence). V lost 4 bases to trimming and J lost 3 bases, with 10 bases between them.

The gene calls are TRBV2 and TRBJ1-1; D is unresolved. Trimming removed 3 bases at V and 3 bases at J, with 11 bases between. Germline CDR1 and CDR2: SNHLY and FYNNEI. The CDR3 has 14 residues. For the CDR3, the DNA is TGTGCCAGCAGTGACCGGACTGGAGACACTGAAGCTTTCTTT. It translates to CASSDRTGDTEAFF.